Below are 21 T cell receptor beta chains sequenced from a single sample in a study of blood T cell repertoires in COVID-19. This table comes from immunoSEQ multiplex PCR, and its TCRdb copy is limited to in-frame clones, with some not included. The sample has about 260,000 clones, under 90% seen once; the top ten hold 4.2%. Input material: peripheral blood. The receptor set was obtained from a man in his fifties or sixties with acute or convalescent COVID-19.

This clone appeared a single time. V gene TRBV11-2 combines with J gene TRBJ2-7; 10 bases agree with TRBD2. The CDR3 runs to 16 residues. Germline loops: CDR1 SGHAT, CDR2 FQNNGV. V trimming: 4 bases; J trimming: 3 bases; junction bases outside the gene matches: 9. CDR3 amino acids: CASSSIRLAGGYEQYF. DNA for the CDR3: TGTGCCAGCAGCTCTATTAGACTAGCGGGCGGCTACGAGCAGTACTTC.

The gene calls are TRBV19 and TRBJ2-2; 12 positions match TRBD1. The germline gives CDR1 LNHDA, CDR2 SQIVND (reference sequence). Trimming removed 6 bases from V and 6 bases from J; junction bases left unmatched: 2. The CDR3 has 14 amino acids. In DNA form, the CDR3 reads TGTGCCAGTAGGGGGACAGGGGGCGCCGGGGAGCTGTTTTTT. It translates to CASRGTGGAGELFF.

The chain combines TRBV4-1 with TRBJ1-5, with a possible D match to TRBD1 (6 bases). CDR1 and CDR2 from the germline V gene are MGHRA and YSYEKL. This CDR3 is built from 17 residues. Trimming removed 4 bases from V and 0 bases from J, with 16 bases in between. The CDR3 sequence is CASSPTGPINSNQPQHF. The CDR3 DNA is TGCGCCAGCAGCCCCACAGGGCCAATTAATAGCAATCAGCCCCAGCATTTT.

The CDR3 DNA sequence: TGCGCCAGCAGCGCAGGTACAGGGGAGTTGGACTATGGCTACACCTTC. The encoded protein is CASSAGTGELDYGYTF. The V call is TRBV5-1, the J call TRBJ1-2; 7 bases match TRBD1. The CDR3 has 16 residues. V was clipped by 4 bases and J by 3 bases; unmatched bases: 12. CDR1 is SGHRS and CDR2 is YFSETQ in the germline V gene.

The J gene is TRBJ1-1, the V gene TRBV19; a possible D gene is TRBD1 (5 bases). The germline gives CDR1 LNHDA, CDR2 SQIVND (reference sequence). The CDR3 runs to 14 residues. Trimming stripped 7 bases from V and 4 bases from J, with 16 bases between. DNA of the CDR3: TGTGCCAGTAACTGGGCAGGGTTGAGCACTGAAGCTTTCTTT. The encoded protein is CASNWAGLSTEAFF.

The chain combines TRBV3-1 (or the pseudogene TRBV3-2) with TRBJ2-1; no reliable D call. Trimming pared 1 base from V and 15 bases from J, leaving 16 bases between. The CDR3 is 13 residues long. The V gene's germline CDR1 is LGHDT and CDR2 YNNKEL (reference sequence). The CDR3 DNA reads TGTGCCAGCAGCCAAGTTGGCCCCCCCAGGTTGTTCTTC. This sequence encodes CASSQVGPPRLFF.

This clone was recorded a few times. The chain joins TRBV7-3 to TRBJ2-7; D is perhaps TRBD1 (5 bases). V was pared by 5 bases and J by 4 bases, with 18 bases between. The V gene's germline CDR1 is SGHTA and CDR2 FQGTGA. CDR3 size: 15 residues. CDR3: CASSLGAASAYEQYF. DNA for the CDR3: TGTGCCAGCAGCCTAGGGGCAGCGTCTGCGTACGAGCAGTACTTC.

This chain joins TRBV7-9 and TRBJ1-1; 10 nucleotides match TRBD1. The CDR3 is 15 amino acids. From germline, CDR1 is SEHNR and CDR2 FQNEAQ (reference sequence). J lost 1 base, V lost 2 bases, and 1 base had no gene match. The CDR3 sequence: CASSLRDRGNTEAFF. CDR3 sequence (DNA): TGTGCCAGCAGCTTACGGGACAGGGGGAACACTGAAGCTTTCTTT. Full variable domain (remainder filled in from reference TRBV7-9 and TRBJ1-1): DTGVSQNPRHKITKRGQNVTFRCDPISEHNRLYWYRQTLGQGPEFLTYFQNEAQLEKSRLLSDRFSAERPKGSFSTLEIQRTEQGDSAMYLCASSLRDRGNTEAFFGQGTRLTVV.

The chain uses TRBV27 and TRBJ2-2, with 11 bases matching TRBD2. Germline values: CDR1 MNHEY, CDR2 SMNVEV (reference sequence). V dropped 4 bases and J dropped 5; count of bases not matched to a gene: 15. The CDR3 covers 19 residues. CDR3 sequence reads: CASSSVGSKTSGKTGELFF. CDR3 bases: TGTGCCAGCAGTTCCGTCGGGTCCAAGACTAGCGGGAAAACCGGGGAGCTGTTTTTT.

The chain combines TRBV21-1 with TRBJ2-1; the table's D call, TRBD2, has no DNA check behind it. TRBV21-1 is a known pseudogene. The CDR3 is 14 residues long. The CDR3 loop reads CASSAWTSGSTEFF. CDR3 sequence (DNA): TGTGCCAGCAGCGCATGGACTAGCGGGAGTACGGAGTTCTTC.

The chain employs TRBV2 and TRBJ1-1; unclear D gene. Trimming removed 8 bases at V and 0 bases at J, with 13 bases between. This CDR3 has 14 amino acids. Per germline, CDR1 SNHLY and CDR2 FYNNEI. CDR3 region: CASQFLLMNTEAFF. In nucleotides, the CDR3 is TGTGCCAGCCAGTTCCTCCTCATGAACACTGAAGCTTTCTTT.

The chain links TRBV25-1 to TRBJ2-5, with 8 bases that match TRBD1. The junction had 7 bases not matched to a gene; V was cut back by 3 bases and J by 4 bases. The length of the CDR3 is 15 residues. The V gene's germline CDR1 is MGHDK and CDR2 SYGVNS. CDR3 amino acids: CASSDPGQGRETQYF. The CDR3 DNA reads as TGTGCCAGCAGTGATCCCGGACAGGGAAGAGAGACCCAGTACTTC.

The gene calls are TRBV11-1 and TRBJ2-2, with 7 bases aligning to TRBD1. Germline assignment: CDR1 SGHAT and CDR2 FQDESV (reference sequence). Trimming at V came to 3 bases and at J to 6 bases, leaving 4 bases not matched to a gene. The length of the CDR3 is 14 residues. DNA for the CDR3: TGTGCCAGCAGCTTCGAGGGGGCGGCCGGGGAGCTGTTTTTT. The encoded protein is CASSFEGAAGELFF.

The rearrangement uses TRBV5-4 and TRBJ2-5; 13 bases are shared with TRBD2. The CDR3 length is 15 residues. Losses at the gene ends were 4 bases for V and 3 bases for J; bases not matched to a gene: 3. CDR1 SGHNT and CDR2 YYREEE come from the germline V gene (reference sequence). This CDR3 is CASSRGLAGEETQYF. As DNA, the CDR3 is TGTGCCAGCAGCAGAGGACTAGCGGGAGAAGAGACCCAGTACTTC.

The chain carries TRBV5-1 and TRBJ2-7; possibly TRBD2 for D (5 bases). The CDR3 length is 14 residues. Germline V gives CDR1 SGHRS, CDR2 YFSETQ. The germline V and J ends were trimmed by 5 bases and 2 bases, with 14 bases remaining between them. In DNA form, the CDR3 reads TGCGCCAGCAGGGACGGGGTAGGGCCCTACGAGCAGTACTTC. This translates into CASRDGVGPYEQYF.

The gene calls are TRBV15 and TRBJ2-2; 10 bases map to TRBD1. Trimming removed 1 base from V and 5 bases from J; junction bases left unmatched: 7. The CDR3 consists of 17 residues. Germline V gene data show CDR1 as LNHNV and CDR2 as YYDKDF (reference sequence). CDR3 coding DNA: TGTGCCACCAGCAGAGGCGGACAGGGGGGGTATACCGGGGAGCTGTTTTTT. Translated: CATSRGGQGGYTGELFF.

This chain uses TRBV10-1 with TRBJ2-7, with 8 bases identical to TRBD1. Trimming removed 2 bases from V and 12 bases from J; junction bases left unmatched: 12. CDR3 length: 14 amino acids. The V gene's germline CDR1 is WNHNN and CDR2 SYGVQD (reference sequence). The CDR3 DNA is TGCGCCAGCAGTGAGCCAGGACAGGGTGCCTCGTTGTACTTC. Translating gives CASSEPGQGASLYF.

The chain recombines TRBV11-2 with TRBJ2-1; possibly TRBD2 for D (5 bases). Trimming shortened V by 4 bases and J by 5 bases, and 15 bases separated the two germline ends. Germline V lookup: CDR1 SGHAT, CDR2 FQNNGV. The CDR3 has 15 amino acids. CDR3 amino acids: CASSSALGQNNEQFF. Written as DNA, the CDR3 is TGTGCCAGCAGCTCCGCACTAGGGCAGAACAATGAGCAGTTCTTC.

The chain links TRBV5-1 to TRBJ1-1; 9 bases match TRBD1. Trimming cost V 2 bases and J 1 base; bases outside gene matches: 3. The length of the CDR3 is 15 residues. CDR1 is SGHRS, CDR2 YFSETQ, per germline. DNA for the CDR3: TGCGCCAGCAGCTTTAGGACAGGGGAGAACACTGAAGCTTTCTTT. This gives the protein CASSFRTGENTEAFF.

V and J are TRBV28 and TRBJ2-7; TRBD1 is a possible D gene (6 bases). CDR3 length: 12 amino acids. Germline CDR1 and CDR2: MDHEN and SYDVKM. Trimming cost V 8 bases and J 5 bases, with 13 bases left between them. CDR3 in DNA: TGTGCCAGCGGTTCAGGGGTCCACGAGCAGTACTTC. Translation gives CASGSGVHEQYF.

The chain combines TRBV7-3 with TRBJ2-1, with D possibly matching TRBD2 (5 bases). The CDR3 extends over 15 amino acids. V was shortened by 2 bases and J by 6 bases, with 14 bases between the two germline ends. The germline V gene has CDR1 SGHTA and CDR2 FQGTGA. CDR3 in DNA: TGTGCCAGCAGCTTAGGTCCCCAACGGGGCAATGAGCAGTTCTTC. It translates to CASSLGPQRGNEQFF.